This T cell receptor beta chain was retrieved from a study of shared clonotypes between healthy human individuals. Sequencing was performed with immunoSEQ multiplex PCR; in TCRdb, only in-frame clones are kept and a portion is missing. The sample contains 2 million to 3 million clones, 93% of which appear only once. The CDR3 runs 15 residues. Germline V CDR1 and CDR2: SGHDN, FVKESK. V was pared by 1 base and J by 7 bases, with 6 bases of the junction left unmatched. The TCR originated in a man aged 18-30 years in good health. Some clones in this sample may be carry-over from other donors' samples. Sequenced: naive CD4+ T cells from PBMCs. The subset denotes: CD45RA+ positively selected. The chain joins TRBV14 to TRBJ2-5; 10 bases fit TRBD2. Written as DNA, the CDR3 is TGTGCCAGCAGCCAAGGGCTAGCGGGAGTTCGGACCCAGTACTTC. It yields the protein CASSQGLAGVRTQYF.